The TCR beta chain under discussion was sequenced for a study of control samples from healthy donors and cancer patients. The CDR3 runs 14 residues. Looked up from germline, CDR1 is LNHDA and CDR2 is SQIVND (reference sequence). J was trimmed by 4 bases and V by 4 bases; bases with no gene match: 3. Data came from immunoSEQ multiplex PCR; TCRdb stores just in-frame clones and leaves some out. The sample consists of 150,000 to 200,000 clones, almost 90% of them appearing once. Sequencing used blood. The V and J genes are TRBV19 and TRBJ2-1, with 8 bases identical to TRBD1. The sequence came from a man aged 18 to 29 in good health. CDR3 nucleotides: TGTGCCAGTAGTAGACAGGGGCCATACAATGAGCAGTTCTTC. The encoded protein is CASSRQGPYNEQFF.